A single sample gave rise to the 2 T cell receptor beta chains below, sequenced in a study of CD8 T cells in Susac syndrome. RNA in amounts of about 0.45 to 1 ug was reverse transcribed with random hexamers. TCRdb processed the immunoSEQ multiplex PCR reads anew with MiXCR; each CDR3 protein has one entry. The sample has about 200,000 distinct CDR3 sequences; approximately 95% are singletons. Sequencing used CD4+ T cells from PBMCs. The receptors come from a human donor in good health.

The rearrangement joins TRBV5-6 to TRBJ1-5; D is ambiguous. This CDR3 is 15 amino acids long. The germline V gene encodes CDR1 SGHDT and CDR2 YYEEEE. V dropped 4 bases and J dropped 1 base, with 12 bases sitting between them. The CDR3 nucleotides are TGTGCCAGCAGCCGCGACGACGGAAGCAATCAGCCCCAGCATTTT. This translates into CASSRDDGSNQPQHF.

The chain is built from TRBV20-1 and TRBJ2-1, with TRBD2 matching over 10 bases. Germline lookup yields CDR1 DFQATT and CDR2 SNEGSKA (reference sequence). Trimming cost V 7 bases and J 5 bases; bases outside gene matches: 8. The CDR3 contains 14 residues. CDR3 sequence: CSDQLAGINNEQFF. In DNA, the CDR3 is TGCAGTGACCAACTAGCGGGAATCAACAATGAGCAGTTCTTC.